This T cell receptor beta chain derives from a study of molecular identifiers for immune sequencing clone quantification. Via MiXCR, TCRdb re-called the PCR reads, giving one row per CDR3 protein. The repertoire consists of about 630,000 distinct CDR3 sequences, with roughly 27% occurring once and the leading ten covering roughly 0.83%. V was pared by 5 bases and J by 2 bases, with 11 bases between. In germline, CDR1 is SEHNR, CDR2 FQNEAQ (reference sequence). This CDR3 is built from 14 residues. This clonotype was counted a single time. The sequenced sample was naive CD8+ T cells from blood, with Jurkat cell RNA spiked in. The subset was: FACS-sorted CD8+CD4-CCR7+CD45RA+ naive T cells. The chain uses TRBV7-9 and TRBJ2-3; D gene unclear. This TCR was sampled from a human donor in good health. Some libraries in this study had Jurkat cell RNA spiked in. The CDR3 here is CASSPTSTTDTQYF. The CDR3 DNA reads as TGTGCCAGCAGCCCCACATCCACCACAGATACGCAGTATTTT. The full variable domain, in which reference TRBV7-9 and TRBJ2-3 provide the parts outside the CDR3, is DTGVSQNPRHKITKRGQNVTFRCDPISEHNRLYWYRQTLGQGPEFLTYFQNEAQLEKSRLLSDRFSAERPKGSFSTLEIQRTEQGDSAMYLCASSPTSTTDTQYFGPGTRLTVL.